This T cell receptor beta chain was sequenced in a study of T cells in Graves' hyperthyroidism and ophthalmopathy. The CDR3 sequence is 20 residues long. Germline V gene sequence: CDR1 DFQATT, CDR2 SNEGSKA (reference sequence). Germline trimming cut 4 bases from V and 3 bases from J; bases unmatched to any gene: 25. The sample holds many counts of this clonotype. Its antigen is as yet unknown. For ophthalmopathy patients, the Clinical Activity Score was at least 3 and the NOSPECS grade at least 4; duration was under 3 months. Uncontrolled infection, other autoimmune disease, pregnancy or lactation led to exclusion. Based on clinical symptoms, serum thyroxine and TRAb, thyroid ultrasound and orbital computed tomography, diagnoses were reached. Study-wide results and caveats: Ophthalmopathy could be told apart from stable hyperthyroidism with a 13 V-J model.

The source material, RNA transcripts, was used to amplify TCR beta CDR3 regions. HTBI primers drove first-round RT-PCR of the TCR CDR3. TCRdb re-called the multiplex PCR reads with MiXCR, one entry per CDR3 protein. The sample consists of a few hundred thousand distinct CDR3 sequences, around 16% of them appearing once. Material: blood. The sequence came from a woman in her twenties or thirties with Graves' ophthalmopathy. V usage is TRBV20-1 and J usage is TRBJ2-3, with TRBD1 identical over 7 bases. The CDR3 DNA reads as TGCAGTGCTACAGGCGGTGTCAGGGTGCAAACAGGGGTTTGGACAGATACGCAGTATTTT. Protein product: CSATGGVRVQTGVWTDTQYF.